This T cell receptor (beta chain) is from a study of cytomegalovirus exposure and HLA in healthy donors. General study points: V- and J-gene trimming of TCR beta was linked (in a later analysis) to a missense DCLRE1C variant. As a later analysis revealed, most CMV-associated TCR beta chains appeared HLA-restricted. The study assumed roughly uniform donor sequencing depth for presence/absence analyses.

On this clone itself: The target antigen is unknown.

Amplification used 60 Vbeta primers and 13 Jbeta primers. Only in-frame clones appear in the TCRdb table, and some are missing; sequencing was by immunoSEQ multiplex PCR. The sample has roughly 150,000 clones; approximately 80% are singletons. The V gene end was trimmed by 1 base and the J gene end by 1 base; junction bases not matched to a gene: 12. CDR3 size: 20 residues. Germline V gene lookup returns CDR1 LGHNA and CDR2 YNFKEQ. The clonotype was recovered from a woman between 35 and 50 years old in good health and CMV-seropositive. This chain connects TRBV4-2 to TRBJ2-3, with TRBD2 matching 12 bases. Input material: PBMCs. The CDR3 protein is CASSQGLAGGFVWGTDTQYF. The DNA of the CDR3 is TGTGCCAGCAGCCAAGGCCTAGCGGGGGGGTTCGTATGGGGCACAGATACGCAGTATTTT.